These T cell receptor beta chains were read from a single sample in a study of blood T cell repertoires in COVID-19. The method was immunoSEQ multiplex PCR; TCRdb's version includes in-frame clones alone and lacks a portion of them. The sample yields about 110,000 clones, about nine tenths seen once. The specimen sequenced was peripheral blood. These receptor sequences come from a woman aged 45 to 65 with acute or convalescent COVID-19. Both conserved end residues are part of each CDR3. A D gene is named only where the DNA matches it firmly.

>.|TRBV7-2
CASSFGRNTEAFF
>.|TRBV18
CASSPEQGKNTEAFF
>.|TRBV2
CASRYPRSGTLNEKLFF
>.|TRBV9
CASTEGSGRNEKLFF
>.|TRBV4-1
CASTHMRNTEAFF
>.|TRBV29-1
CSVLARGSSYEQYF
>TRBD2|TRBV11-2
CASSLELAGQETQYF
>TRBD1|TRBV28
CASSLRYRGPLNGYTF
>TRBD1|TRBV15
CATSRTGTGFQPQHF
>.|TRBV2
CASTVVRGETQYF
>.|TRBV27
CASSLDGAPNQPQHF
>.|TRBV3-1/TRBV3-2
CASSRTFGTTLGLGNTIYF
>.|TRBV7-8
CASSLGSHSGQSYEQYF
>.|TRBV7-9
CASSFGGDGYTF
>TRBD1|TRBV30
CAWNTGGGTEAFF